A single sample gave rise to the 16 T cell receptor beta chains below, sequenced in a study of early T cells in non-severe SARS-CoV-2 infection. One entry per CDR3 protein results from TCRdb running MiXCR on the 5' RACE reads. In the table there are around 63,000 distinct CDR3 sequences, 5.9% of which are singletons. The sample was whole blood, taken at baseline. The receptors stem from an adult who was a healthcare worker with PCR-confirmed SARS-CoV-2 infection or an uninfected control (not recorded which).

The CDR3 is CASGPHGNEQFF. The CDR3 DNA is TGTGCCTCGGGACCCCATGGGAATGAGCAGTTCTTC. The rearrangement links TRBV7-9 to TRBJ2-1, with D perhaps being TRBD1 or TRBD2 (5 bases each). Trimming took off 11 bases at V and 7 bases at J, with 15 bases between the two ends. Looked up from germline, CDR1 is SEHNR and CDR2 is FQNEAQ (reference sequence). The CDR3 has 12 amino acids.

There are many counts of this clonotype. CDR3 in DNA: TGTGCCAGCAACTCTGGGGGGCAGCAGTACTTC. Protein product: CASNSGGQQYF. The rearrangement joins TRBV6-2 or TRBV6-3 to TRBJ2-7; either TRBD1 or TRBD2 may fit D (6 bases each). CDR3 size: 11 residues. The germline CDR1 and CDR2 sequences are MNHEY and SVGEGT. V was shortened by 7 bases and J by 8 bases, with 12 bases between the two germline ends.

This clonotype appeared many times. The V call is TRBV10-1, the J call TRBJ2-1; 7 bases match TRBD1. Trimming cost V 4 bases and J 9 bases; bases outside gene matches: 18. Germline loops: CDR1 WNHNN, CDR2 SYGVQD (reference sequence). The CDR3 sequence is 17 residues long. The CDR3 reads CASSGNRGRGLLGEQFF. CDR3 bases: TGCGCCAGCAGTGGTAATCGGGGTAGGGGGCTTTTAGGTGAGCAGTTCTTC.

This clonotype was detected many times. The rearrangement links TRBV15 to TRBJ1-6; 7 bases fit TRBD1. Germline V lookup: CDR1 LNHNV, CDR2 YYDKDF (reference sequence). This CDR3 is built from 14 residues. After removal of 4 bases from V and 6 bases from J, the junction contained 3 bases not matched to a gene. The DNA of the CDR3 is TGTGCCACCAGCAAGGACAGGTTTAATTCACCCCTCCACTTT. This sequence encodes CATSKDRFNSPLHF.

This sequence joins TRBV21-1 and TRBJ1-1; TRBD1, the D gene given by the table, was not confirmed from the DNA. TRBV21-1 is annotated as a pseudogene. The length of the CDR3 is 16 residues. The CDR3 DNA reads as TGTGCCAGCAGGCAAAGAAGTTACGCCGGGTGGGCTGAAGCTTTCTTT. Protein sequence: CASRQRSYAGWAEAFF.

This clonotype was detected many times. The chain links TRBV12-3 or TRBV12-4 to TRBJ1-4; D is uncertain. The V gene lost 3 bases and the J gene lost 4 bases, with 9 bases spanning the gap. The CDR3 length is 14 residues. CDR3: CASSFGGNNEKLFF. The CDR3 coding sequence is TGTGCCAGCAGTTTCGGCGGAAATAATGAAAAACTGTTTTTT.

In this sample, this clonotype turned up many times. This chain links TRBV7-8 with TRBJ2-1; D is unclear. Trimming stripped 3 bases from V and 7 bases from J, with 4 bases between. This CDR3 is built from 11 residues. Germline V lookup: CDR1 SGHVS, CDR2 FQNEAQ. For the CDR3, the DNA is TGTGCCAGCAGCTTCAGAAATGAGCAGTTCTTC. Amino acid sequence: CASSFRNEQFF.

The sample holds many counts of this clonotype. The rearrangement uses TRBV5-6 and TRBJ2-7; D may be TRBD2 (5 bases). Looked up from germline, CDR1 is SGHDT and CDR2 is YYEEEE. The V and J ends lost 0 bases and 2 bases respectively, with 9 bases between them. This CDR3 is built from 14 residues. The CDR3 loop is CASSLDGIPYEQYF. In DNA, the CDR3 is TGTGCCAGCAGCTTGGACGGGATTCCCTACGAGCAGTACTTC.

This clonotype was recorded many times. This chain links TRBV19 with TRBJ2-5; no clear D. The CDR3 sequence is 12 residues long. V dropped 5 bases and J dropped 4 bases, with 8 bases sitting between them. The germline gives CDR1 LNHDA, CDR2 SQIVND (reference sequence). CDR3 region: CASSQSRETQYF. CDR3 nucleotides: TGTGCCAGTAGTCAAAGTCGAGAGACCCAGTACTTC.

This clonotype was counted many times. The chain combines TRBV29-1 with TRBJ1-2, with D tentatively TRBD1 (6 bases). Trimming pared 7 bases from V and 4 bases from J, leaving 19 bases between. This CDR3 contains 14 residues. Per the germline V gene, CDR1 is SQVTM and CDR2 is ANQGSEA. CDR3 protein: CSAGIQGGGYGYTF. The CDR3 DNA reads TGCAGCGCTGGAATACAGGGAGGAGGCTATGGCTACACCTTC.

V is TRBV4-1 and J is TRBJ2-2; 8 nucleotides line up with TRBD2. V trimming: 3 bases; J trimming: 5 bases; junction bases outside the gene matches: 17. Per germline, CDR1 MGHRA and CDR2 YSYEKL. This CDR3 has 19 amino acids. The CDR3 DNA reads as TGCGCCAGCAGCCACACAGCGGGGGTATCTTTCGTCCCGACCGGGGAGCTGTTTTTT. It translates to CASSHTAGVSFVPTGELFF.

This clonotype was detected only a few times. The rearrangement links TRBV29-1 to TRBJ2-7; 8 bases align to TRBD1. The CDR3 is 14 residues long. In germline, CDR1 is SQVTM, CDR2 ANQGSEA. Unmatched junction bases numbered 8, after V lost 4 bases and J lost 3 bases. The CDR3 spells CSVATGDSGYEQYF. For the CDR3, the DNA is TGCAGCGTTGCGACAGGGGATTCGGGCTACGAGCAGTACTTC.

This clonotype came up a few times. The chain combines TRBV19 with TRBJ2-3; D not resolved. The germline V and J ends were trimmed by 2 bases and 6 bases, with 15 bases remaining between them. CDR1 LNHDA and CDR2 SQIVND come from the germline V gene (reference sequence). The CDR3 runs 15 residues. The chain's CDR3 is CASSISQKVPDTQYF. CDR3 sequence (DNA): TGTGCCAGTAGTATATCACAGAAGGTACCCGATACGCAGTATTTT.

Written as DNA, the CDR3 is TGTGCCACCAAATCCTGGGGGGCTTCCTACGAGCAGTACTTC. It encodes CATKSWGASYEQYF. V and J are TRBV21-1 and TRBJ2-7; TRBD1, the table's D call, was not compared with the DNA. TRBV21-1 is a pseudogene locus. The CDR3 is 14 amino acids.

V and J are TRBV5-1 and TRBJ1-5; no clear D gene. Trimming left V 0 bases short and J 7 bases short, with 5 bases between. Germline V gives CDR1 SGHRS, CDR2 YFSETQ. This CDR3 spans 12 amino acids. CDR3 bases: TGCGCCAGCAGCTTGGAAGGGCAGCCCCAGCATTTT. It codes for CASSLEGQPQHF.

The CDR3 reads CSARDSGGGTDTQYF. The CDR3 DNA reads as TGCAGTGCTAGAGATTCCGGGGGCGGCACAGATACGCAGTATTTT. The chain joins TRBV20-1 to TRBJ2-3; D is perhaps TRBD1 or TRBD2 (6 bases each). This CDR3 has 15 residues. Germline CDR1 reads DFQATT; CDR2 reads SNEGSKA (reference sequence). Deletions cut 0 bases from V and 1 base from J, with 11 bases between.